This TCR beta chain was profiled in a study of blood T cell repertoires in COVID-19 (dated by TCRdb to about 2020). Concerning the study at large: The collaborator samples originated in the United States, Italy and Spain and spanned the acute and convalescent phases of COVID-19. The material from the prospective study consisted of cDNA or gDNA derived from T cells, B-cell-depleted T cells, or PBMCs. Subjects who had been exposed to COVID-19, were actively infected with it, or had recovered from it provided the deeply sampled blood TCRbeta repertoires that made up the dataset. The repertoires were made available in a free public database intended to serve as a resource for research on the immune response to SARS-CoV-2. The samples were drawn from the first 160 participants of the ongoing ImmuneRACE study and from some 1,300 subjects provided by 6 global collaborators. The sample metadata nearly always contained a de-identified subject ID, COVID-19 status, age in years and sex. Where available, HLA class I and class II types were taken from metadata supplied by the sample provider and were not determined by assay-based typing. Results the study describes overall, beyond this receptor: The quantity of clinical and demographic metadata differed by source and by participant and was supplied without curation.

Its CDR3 holds 13 amino acids, cysteine through phenylalanine. CDR3 DNA is the only sequence kept; it has 39 bases, read in frame from the first base. V is shortened by 3 bases, J by 5 bases, and the region joining them spans 8 bases. Based on the germline V gene, the CDR1 and CDR2 sequences are SNHLY and FYNNEI. TCRbeta CDR3 regions were amplified from genomic DNA using the immunoSEQ Assay, a bias-controlled multiplex PCR. The source study handled its data this way. The number of nucleated cells in each sample was estimated from the amplification of reference gene primers within the assay. To quantify the absolute abundance of each unique TCRbeta CDR3 rearrangement, sequence reads were collapsed and filtered. For each sample, productive Simpson clonality was calculated by taking the square root of Simpson's diversity index across productive rearrangements. This is the immuneACCESS table as TCRdb keeps it, with only in-frame sequences that have V and J called. A part of the clones is gone; compared with another copy, unresolved V genes explain less than half, and the rest is unexplained. From that table come the V and J calls and clone size; the DNA was used to work out D and trimming. In all, the sample holds under 200,000 clones, and roughly 90% of those were seen once. The biggest ten clones account for less than 8.5% of the sample.

Participants in the prospective study were aged 18 to 89 years, lived in 20 to 25 United States geographic areas, and enrolled through a virtual design. In the prospective study, participants were assigned to cohorts based on the clinical history participants reported in a screening survey and a study questionnaire. ImmuneRACE Cohort 3 recovered participants were defined by two consecutive negative NP/OP PCR tests, healthcare professional clearance, or symptom resolution. Each participant in the prospective study had whole blood, serum and a nasopharyngeal or oropharyngeal swab collected by mobile phlebotomists. Participants in the prospective study had the option to provide additional blood draws and questionnaires over a roughly 2-month period. Before DNA extraction, blood samples from the prospective study were shipped at room temperature or frozen. Remarks on this clone: Its target antigen remains unknown. No much larger clone is present one base from it, and per-base qualities are unavailable.

The receptor was isolated from a woman in her 50s who had recovered from COVID-19. The specimen sequenced was PBMCs or T cells enriched from blood (not recorded which). The rearrangement combines TRBV2 with TRBJ2-1, with no reliable assignment of the D segment. The CDR3 protein: CASSDNFHNEQFF. The DNA sequence reads TGTGCCAGCAGTGATAACTTTCACAATGAGCAGTTCTTC.